These 7 T cell receptor beta chains share one sample of origin, sequenced in a study (dated by TCRdb to the mid-2010s). Libraries came from RT-PCR. Sequenced using an Illumina MiSeq. The public reads were reanalyzed by TCRdb: fastp trimming at Q25, MiXCR alignment, in-frame beta chains only. When rows share a CDR3 protein, they turn into one entry using the most common DNA and genes. The sample contains about 680,000 distinct CDR3 sequences, around 14% of them found a single time. The ten largest clones capture 3% to 4.5% of the sample. The sample consisted of memory CD4+ T cells from blood. The receptors were sampled from a female donor in good health, serving as a healthy control.

This sequence joins TRBV20-1 and TRBJ1-3, with 7 bases fitting TRBD1. The germline gives CDR1 DFQATT, CDR2 SNEGSKA (reference sequence). J was trimmed by 2 bases and V by 4 bases; bases with no gene match: 14. This CDR3 is built from 17 residues. For the CDR3, the DNA is TGCAGTGCTAAACTGACAGGGCCCACTCTCGCTGGAAACACCATATATTTT. Protein: CSAKLTGPTLAGNTIYF.

This clonotype has just a few counts. V usage is TRBV12-3 or TRBV12-4 and J usage is TRBJ2-2, with 10 bases that match TRBD2. V lost 3 bases and J lost 5; bases outside the gene matches: 6. The CDR3 spans 16 residues. This CDR3 reads CASSFGLAGETGELFF. CDR3 DNA: TGTGCCAGCAGTTTTGGCCTAGCGGGAGAAACCGGGGAGCTGTTTTTT.

This clonotype was seen repeatedly, ten times or more. The rearrangement joins TRBV4-3 to TRBJ2-3, with D possibly being TRBD2 (5 bases). CDR1 is LGHNA and CDR2 is YSLEER in the germline V gene. Trimming took off 0 bases at V and 2 bases at J, with 12 bases between the two ends. The CDR3 length is 16 residues. The CDR3 here is CASSQEVSGFTDTQYF. The CDR3 nucleotides read TGCGCCAGCAGCCAAGAAGTGAGCGGCTTCACAGATACGCAGTATTTT.

The chain recombines TRBV3-1 with TRBJ1-1, with 9 bases that match TRBD1. Germline CDR1 and CDR2: LGHDT and YNNKEL (reference sequence). Trimming took 6 bases from V and 5 from J; bases not matched to a gene: 7. The CDR3 is 14 amino acids. CDR3: CASRRGTGSTEAFF. The CDR3 coding sequence is TGTGCCAGCAGACGCGGGACAGGGTCGACTGAAGCTTTCTTT.

The chain uses TRBV6-5 and TRBJ2-2; tentative D call: TRBD2 (7 bases). The CDR3 loop spans 15 amino acids. V was pared by 8 bases and J by 5 bases, with 18 bases between. CDR1 is MNHEY, CDR2 SVGAGI, per germline. CDR3 amino acids: CASREGGPGTGELFF. The CDR3 DNA is TGTGCCAGCCGCGAGGGGGGGCCAGGGACCGGGGAGCTGTTTTTT.

The chain recombines TRBV7-3 with TRBJ2-1; D remains ambiguous. The CDR3 length is 13 residues. The V end lost 5 bases, the J end lost 5 bases, and 10 bases lay between the germline ends. Germline V lookup: CDR1 SGHTA, CDR2 FQGTGA. The CDR3 loop is CASSPARDNEQFF. The DNA of the CDR3 is TGTGCCAGCAGCCCAGCCCGGGACAATGAGCAGTTCTTC.

A few counts support this clonotype. The chain combines TRBV24-1 with TRBJ2-1; 7 bases agree with TRBD2. The CDR3 has 16 residues. The germline gives CDR1 KGHDR, CDR2 SFDVKD. V gave up 0 bases and J gave up 5 bases; unmatched junction bases: 6. The CDR3 region is CATSDLGSLADNEQFF. The CDR3 nucleotides are TGTGCCACCAGTGATTTGGGTTCGCTAGCGGACAATGAGCAGTTCTTC.